Listed below are T cell receptor beta chains from one sample, sequenced in a study of blood T cell repertoires in COVID-19. Profiling relied on immunoSEQ multiplex PCR, and the TCRdb table lists in-frame clones only, not all of them. Here the sample spans approximately 220,000 clones, more than 70% being singletons. Input material: peripheral blood. The receptors come from a woman aged 45 to 65 with acute or convalescent COVID-19. Both conserved end residues are trimmed from each CDR3. The order of the fields is V gene, CDR3 protein.

>TRBV30
AWKWPSGETQY
>TRBV7-3
ASSPGQGRDYGYT
>TRBV2
ASRDTYSGANVLT
>TRBV7-3
ASSFSGRVDEQY
>TRBV7-6
ASSLFPEGGPSELF
>TRBV5-4
ASRPGGNPSTDTQY
>TRBV5-1
ASSSGRRQETQY
>TRBV5-1
ASSLDRSTDTQY
>TRBV5-1
ASSLRREGKNEQF
>TRBV21-1
ASSKVGLQGGPYNEQF
>TRBV7-8
ASSSGQGVYEQY
>TRBV6-5
ASSMGVAGNQPQH
>TRBV19
ASSRQGSSYEQY
>TRBV5-1
ASSLAEVYEQY
>TRBV19
ATRDRDGANVLT
>TRBV19
ASSTSPTGDEKLF
>TRBV7-6
ASSLGARGRDTQY
>TRBV28
ASSRTGGNEAF
>TRBV11-2
ASSGPGQGAYEQY
>TRBV4-2
ASSQDWLVQETQY
>TRBV28
ASIGGGQGRAGELF
>TRBV24-1
ATSDQGTLTEAF
>TRBV7-9
ASSLGSRGETQY
>TRBV6-6
ASSRASGGTGNTEAF
>TRBV7-8
ASSSKAEGKFQPQH
>TRBV7-2
ASGTEAF
>TRBV18
ASSPPREQETQY
>TRBV27
ASSPGGSYEQY
>TRBV5-5
ASSLASVHGSYEQY
>TRBV27
ASRGGAKNIQY
>TRBV18
ASSLSGTVTYNEQF
>TRBV6-5
ASWGLAYEQY
>TRBV5-1
ASSLVAGVYNEQF
>TRBV5-1
ASSITGTGGAVPLH
>TRBV11-1
ASSPRGGQGADTQY
>TRBV12-3/TRBV12-4
ASSLEQREPQH
>TRBV5-1
ASRNPGLPRGLF
>TRBV6-5
ASSYSPSGSEQY
>TRBV3-1/TRBV3-2
ASSHGTSESTDTQY
>TRBV5-1
ASTGQGAIDGYT
>TRBV6-1
ASSGSPGQPYNEQF
>TRBV9
ASSVAPGGPNTDTQY
>TRBV5-1
ASSLKSEQY
>TRBV19
ASSIKRDRWLGANVLT
>TRBV5-1
ASSGTSGRVGADTQY
>TRBV15
ATSRSGPNYGYT
>TRBV11-3
ASSFRGGRRNNEQF
>TRBV18
ASSSSYRPGEQY
>TRBV28
ASAGTGGFVGTNEKLF
>TRBV28
ASGGLAGVTTGELF
>TRBV30
AWSSQGYGYT
>TRBV29-1
SVEEAGIMNTEAF
>TRBV7-3
ASSLRGLAGAGPDTQY